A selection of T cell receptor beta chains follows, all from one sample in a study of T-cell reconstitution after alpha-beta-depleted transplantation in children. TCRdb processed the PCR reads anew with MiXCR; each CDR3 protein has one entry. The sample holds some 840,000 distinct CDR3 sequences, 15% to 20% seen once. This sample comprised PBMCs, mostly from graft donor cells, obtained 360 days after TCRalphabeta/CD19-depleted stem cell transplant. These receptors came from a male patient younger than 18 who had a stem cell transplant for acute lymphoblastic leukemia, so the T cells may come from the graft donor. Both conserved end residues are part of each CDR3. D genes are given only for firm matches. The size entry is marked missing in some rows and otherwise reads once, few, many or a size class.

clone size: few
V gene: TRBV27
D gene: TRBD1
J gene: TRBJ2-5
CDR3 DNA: TGTGCCAGCAGTTTATTCGGGACAACAGGGGGCGCGATAGAGACCCAGTACTTC
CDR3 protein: CASSLFGTTGGAIETQYF

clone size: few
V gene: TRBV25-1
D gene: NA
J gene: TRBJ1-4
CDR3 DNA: TGTGCCAGCAGCCGCGGTCGGCAGGCTCATAATGAAAAACTGTTTTTT
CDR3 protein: CASSRGRQAHNEKLFF

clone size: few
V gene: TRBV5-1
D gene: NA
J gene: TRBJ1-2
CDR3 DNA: TGCGCCAGCAGCTTCCAACAGGGCTATGGCTACACCTTC
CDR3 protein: CASSFQQGYGYTF

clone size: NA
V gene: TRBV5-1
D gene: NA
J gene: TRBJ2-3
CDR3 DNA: TGCGCCAGCAGCTCGTCTAGCGGCACAGATACGCAGTATTTT
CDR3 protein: CASSSSSGTDTQYF

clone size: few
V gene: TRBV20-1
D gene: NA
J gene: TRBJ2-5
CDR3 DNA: TGCAGTGCTAGCGGGAGCGAGAGAGAGACCCAGTACTTC
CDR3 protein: CSASGSERETQYF

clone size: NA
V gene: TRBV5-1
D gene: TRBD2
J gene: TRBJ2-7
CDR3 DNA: TGCGCCAGCAGGCTAGCGGTAGGCCACGAGCAGTACTTC
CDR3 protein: CASRLAVGHEQYF

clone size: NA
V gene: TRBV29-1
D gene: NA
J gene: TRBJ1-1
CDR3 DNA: TGCAGCGTTGCAATCAGCTTGAACACTGAAGCTTTCTTT
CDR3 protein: CSVAISLNTEAFF

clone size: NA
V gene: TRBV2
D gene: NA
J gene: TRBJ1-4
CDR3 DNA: TGTGCCAGGAGTCCACGGGACGGATGGAAAGAAAAACTGTTTTTT
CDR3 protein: CARSPRDGWKEKLFF

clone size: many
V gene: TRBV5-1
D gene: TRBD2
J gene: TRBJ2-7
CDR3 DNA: TGCGCCAGCAGCAGACTGGGACTAGCGAGGACCTACGAGCAGTACTTC
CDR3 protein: CASSRLGLARTYEQYF

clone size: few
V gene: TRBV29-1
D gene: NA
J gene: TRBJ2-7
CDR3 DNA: TGCAGCGTCTCCAGGGAGGCCTACGAGCAGTACTTC
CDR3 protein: CSVSREAYEQYF

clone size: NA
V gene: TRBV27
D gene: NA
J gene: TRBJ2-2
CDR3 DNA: TGTGCCAGCAGGCCCCAGCCAGGGCGCGCCGGGGAGCTGTTTTTT
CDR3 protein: CASRPQPGRAGELFF

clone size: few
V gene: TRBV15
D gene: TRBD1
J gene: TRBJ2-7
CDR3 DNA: TGTGCCACCAGCAGAGGAGGACAGGGGGCGAGGGAGCAGTACTTC
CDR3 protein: CATSRGGQGAREQYF

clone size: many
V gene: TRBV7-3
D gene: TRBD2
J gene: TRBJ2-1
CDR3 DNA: TGTGCCAGCAGTCGCAGAGCGGGGAAACAATACAATGAGCAGTTCTTC
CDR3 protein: CASSRRAGKQYNEQFF

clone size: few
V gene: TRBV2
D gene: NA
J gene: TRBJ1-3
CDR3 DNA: TGTGCCAGCAGTGCCCACCTCACTTTGGGTGACACCATATATTTT
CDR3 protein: CASSAHLTLGDTIYF

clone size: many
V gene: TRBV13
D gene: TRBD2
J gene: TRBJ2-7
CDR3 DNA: TGTGCCAGCAGCTATACCGGGACTAGGTTCGAGCAGTACTTC
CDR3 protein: CASSYTGTRFEQYF

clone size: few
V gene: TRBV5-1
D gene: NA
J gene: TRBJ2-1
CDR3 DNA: TGCGCCAGCAGCTTGGCGTTGCGGGGAAGCTCCTACAATGAGCAGTTCTTC
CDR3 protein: CASSLALRGSSYNEQFF

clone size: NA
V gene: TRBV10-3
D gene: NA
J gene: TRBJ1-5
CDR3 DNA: TGTGCCATCAGTGAGTCGACTCAGCCCCAGCATTTT
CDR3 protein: CAISESTQPQHF

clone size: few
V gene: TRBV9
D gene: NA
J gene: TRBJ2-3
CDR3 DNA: TGTGCCAGCAGCGTAGACGGGACTCCGAAAGATACGCAGTATTTT
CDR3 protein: CASSVDGTPKDTQYF

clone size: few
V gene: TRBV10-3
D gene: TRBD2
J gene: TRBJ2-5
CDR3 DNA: TGTGCCATCAGTGACGGGATAGCGGGAGGGGAGACCCAGTACTTC
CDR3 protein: CAISDGIAGGETQYF

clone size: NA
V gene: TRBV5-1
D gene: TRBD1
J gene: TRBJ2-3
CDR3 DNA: TGCGCCAGCAGCGTAGGTCGGACAGGGGGTACAGATACGCAGTATTTT
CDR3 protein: CASSVGRTGGTDTQYF

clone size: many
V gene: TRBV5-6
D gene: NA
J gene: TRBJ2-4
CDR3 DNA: TGTGCCAGCAGCTTGAAGGATTCAAACATTCAGTACTTC
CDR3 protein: CASSLKDSNIQYF

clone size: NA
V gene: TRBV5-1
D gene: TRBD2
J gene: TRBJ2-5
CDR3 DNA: TGCGCCAGCAGCTTGTCTGCCGGGAGGCTACAAGAGACCCAGTACTTC
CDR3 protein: CASSLSAGRLQETQYF

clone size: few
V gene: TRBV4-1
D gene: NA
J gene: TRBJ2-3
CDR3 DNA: TGCGCCAGCAGCCCCGGAGTTTCTGGAGATACGCAGTATTTT
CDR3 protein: CASSPGVSGDTQYF

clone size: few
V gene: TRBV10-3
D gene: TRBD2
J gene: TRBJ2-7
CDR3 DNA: TGTGCCATCAGCCCCGGCGGGACTAGCGGGAGGCTAAACGAGCAGTACTTC
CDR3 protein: CAISPGGTSGRLNEQYF

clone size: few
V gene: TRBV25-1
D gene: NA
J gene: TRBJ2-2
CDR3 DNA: TGTGCCAGCAGTGAATACGGCCACTCGAACACCGGGGAGCTGTTTTTT
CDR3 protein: CASSEYGHSNTGELFF

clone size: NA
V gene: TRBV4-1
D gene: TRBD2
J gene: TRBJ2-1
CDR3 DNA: TGCGCCAGCAGCCACGGGACTAGCGGGAACTACAATGAGCAGTTCTTC
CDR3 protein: CASSHGTSGNYNEQFF

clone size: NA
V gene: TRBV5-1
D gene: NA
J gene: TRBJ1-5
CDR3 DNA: TGCGCCAGCAGCTTATGGGCAGGGGATCAGCCCCAGCATTTT
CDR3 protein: CASSLWAGDQPQHF

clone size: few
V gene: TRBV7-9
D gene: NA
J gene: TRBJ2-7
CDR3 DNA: TGTGCCAGCAGTGAAGAGCAGTACTTC
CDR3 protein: CASSEEQYF

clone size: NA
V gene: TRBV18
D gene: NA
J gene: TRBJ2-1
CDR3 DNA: TGTGCCAGCTCACCAAGGGCAGGGCAGTACAATGAGCAGTTCTTC
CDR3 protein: CASSPRAGQYNEQFF

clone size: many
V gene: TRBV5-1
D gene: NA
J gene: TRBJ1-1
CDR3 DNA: TGCGCCAGCAGCTTGGGAGGGACCACTGAAGCTTTCTTT
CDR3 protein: CASSLGGTTEAFF

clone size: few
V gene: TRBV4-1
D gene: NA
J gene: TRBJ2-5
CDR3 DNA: TGCGCCAGCAGCCTCCGTAGCGGAACTCAAGAGACCCAGTACTTC
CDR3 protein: CASSLRSGTQETQYF

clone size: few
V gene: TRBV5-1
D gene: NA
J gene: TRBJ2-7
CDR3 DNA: TGCGCCAGCAAACGGATTAGCGGTTCCAGCTCCTACGAGCAGTACTTC
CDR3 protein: CASKRISGSSSYEQYF

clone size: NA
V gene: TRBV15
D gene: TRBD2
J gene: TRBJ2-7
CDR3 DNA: TGTGCCACCAGCAGAGATCAGACTAGCGGGATATTCTACGAGCAGTACTTC
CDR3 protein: CATSRDQTSGIFYEQYF

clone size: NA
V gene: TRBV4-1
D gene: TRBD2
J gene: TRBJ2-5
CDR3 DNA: TGCGCCAGCAGCAGGACTAGCGGGAGGCAGACCCAGTACTTC
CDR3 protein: CASSRTSGRQTQYF

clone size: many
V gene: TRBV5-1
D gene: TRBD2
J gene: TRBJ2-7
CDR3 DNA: TGCGCCAGCAGCCAAGACCCCGGGACTACCTACGAGCAGTACTTC
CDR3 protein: CASSQDPGTTYEQYF

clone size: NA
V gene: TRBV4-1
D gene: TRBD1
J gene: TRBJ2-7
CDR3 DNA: TGCGCCAGCAGCCATCCCCAGACAGGGATCTACGAGCAGTACTTC
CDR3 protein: CASSHPQTGIYEQYF

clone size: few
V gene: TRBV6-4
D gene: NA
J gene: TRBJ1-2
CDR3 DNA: TGTGCCACCTTCTCAGGGCCGGGTGGCTACACCTTC
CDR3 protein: CATFSGPGGYTF

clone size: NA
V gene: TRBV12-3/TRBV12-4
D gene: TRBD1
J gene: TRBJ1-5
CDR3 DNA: TGTGCCAGCAGTTTAGTTCCGGGACAGGGGTATAGCAATCAGCCCCAGCATTTT
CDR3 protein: CASSLVPGQGYSNQPQHF

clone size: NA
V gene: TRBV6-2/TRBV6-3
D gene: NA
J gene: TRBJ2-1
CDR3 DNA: TGTGCCAGCACCCGATTGAGAGGAAACCGTCCTGAGCAGTTCTTC
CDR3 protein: CASTRLRGNRPEQFF

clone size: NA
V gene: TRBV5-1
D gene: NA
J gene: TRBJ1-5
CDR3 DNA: TGCGCCAGCAGCTTGGTCCAGCTTAATCAGCCCCAGCATTTT
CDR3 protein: CASSLVQLNQPQHF

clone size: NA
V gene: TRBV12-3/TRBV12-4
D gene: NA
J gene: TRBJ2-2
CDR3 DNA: TGTGCCAGCACCTTTAGTAGGTACACCGGGGAGCTGTTTTTT
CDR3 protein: CASTFSRYTGELFF

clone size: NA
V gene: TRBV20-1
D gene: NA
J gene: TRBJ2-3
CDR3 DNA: TGCAGTGCGGGTCAAGGGTTTACTAGTTGGGGGGATACGCAGTATTTT
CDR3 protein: CSAGQGFTSWGDTQYF

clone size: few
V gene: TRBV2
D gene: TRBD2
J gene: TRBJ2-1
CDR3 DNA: TGTGCCAGCAGTGAAAGCGGGAGGGCTCTCTACAATGAGCAGTTCTTC
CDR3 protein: CASSESGRALYNEQFF

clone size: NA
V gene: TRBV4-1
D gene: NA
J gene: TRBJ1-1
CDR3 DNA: TGCGCCAGCGAACAGAATTTTGGAAGCACTGAAGCTTTCTTT
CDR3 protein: CASEQNFGSTEAFF

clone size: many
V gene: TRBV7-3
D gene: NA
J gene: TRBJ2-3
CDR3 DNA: TGTGCCAGCAGCTTGCAGGGGTTCACAGATACGCAGTATTTT
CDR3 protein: CASSLQGFTDTQYF

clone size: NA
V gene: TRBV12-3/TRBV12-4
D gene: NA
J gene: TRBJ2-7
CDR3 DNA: TGTGCCAGCAGTCCTCTCCCACGTGGGTACGAGCAGTACTTC
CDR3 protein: CASSPLPRGYEQYF

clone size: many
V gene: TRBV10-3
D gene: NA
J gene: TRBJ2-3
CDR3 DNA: TGTGCCATCAGTGATGTGGGTGGACGGCTAACAGATACGCAGTATTTT
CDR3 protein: CAISDVGGRLTDTQYF

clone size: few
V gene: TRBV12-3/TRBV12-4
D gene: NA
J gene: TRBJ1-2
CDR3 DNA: TGTGCCAGCAGTCCGTCAGGTGCTAACTATGGCTACACCTTC
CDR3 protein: CASSPSGANYGYTF

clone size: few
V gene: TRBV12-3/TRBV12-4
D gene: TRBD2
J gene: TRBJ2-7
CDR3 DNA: TGTGCCAGCAGTTTCACTAGCGGGAGGTCCTACGAGCAGTACTTC
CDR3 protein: CASSFTSGRSYEQYF

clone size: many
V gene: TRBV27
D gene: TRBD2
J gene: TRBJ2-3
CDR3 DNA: TGTGCCAGCAGTCGAGCGGGATGGGGGGGAGATACGCAGTATTTT
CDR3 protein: CASSRAGWGGDTQYF

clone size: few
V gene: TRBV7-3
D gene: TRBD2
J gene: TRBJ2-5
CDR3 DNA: TGTGCCAGCAGCTTAACGGCGGGAGGGCCTCGAGAGACCCAGTACTTC
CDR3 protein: CASSLTAGGPRETQYF

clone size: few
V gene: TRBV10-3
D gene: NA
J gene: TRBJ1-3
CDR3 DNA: TGTGCCATCAGTTTTGCCGCAGTGGTTTCTGGAAACACCATATATTTT
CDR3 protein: CAISFAAVVSGNTIYF

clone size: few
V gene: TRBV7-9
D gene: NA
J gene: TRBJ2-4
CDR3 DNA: TGTGCCAGCAGCTTATGGGTTGGAGGGTTAGTCATTCAGTACTTC
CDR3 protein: CASSLWVGGLVIQYF

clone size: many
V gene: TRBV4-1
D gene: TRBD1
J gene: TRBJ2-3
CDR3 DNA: TGCGCCAGCAGCCACCGACAGGGCGGGGATACGCAGTATTTT
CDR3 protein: CASSHRQGGDTQYF

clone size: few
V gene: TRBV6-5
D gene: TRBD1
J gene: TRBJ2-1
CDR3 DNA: TGTGCCAGCAGTTACTCGAACACAGGGGGAAATAATGAGCAGTTCTTC
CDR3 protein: CASSYSNTGGNNEQFF